There are many counts of the clone carrying this TCR beta chain. The data were taken from a study of T cells after yellow fever vaccination. V lost 6 bases to trimming and J lost 9 bases; unmatched junction nucleotides: 5. From germline, CDR1 is DFQATT and CDR2 SNEGSKA (reference sequence). This CDR3 comprises 11 residues. Each CDR3 protein is one row after TCRdb ran MiXCR on the 5' RACE reads. The sample holds about 360,000 distinct CDR3 sequences, 6.2% seen once. The origin of this receptor is a young man who received the YFV17D yellow fever vaccine. V usage is TRBV20-1 and J usage is TRBJ2-1; TRBD2 matches at 7 bases. The starting material was PBMCs, obtained 5 days after the yellow fever booster vaccination. The CDR3 loop is CSASPGGEQFF. CDR3 DNA: TGCAGTGCGAGTCCGGGGGGTGAGCAGTTCTTC.